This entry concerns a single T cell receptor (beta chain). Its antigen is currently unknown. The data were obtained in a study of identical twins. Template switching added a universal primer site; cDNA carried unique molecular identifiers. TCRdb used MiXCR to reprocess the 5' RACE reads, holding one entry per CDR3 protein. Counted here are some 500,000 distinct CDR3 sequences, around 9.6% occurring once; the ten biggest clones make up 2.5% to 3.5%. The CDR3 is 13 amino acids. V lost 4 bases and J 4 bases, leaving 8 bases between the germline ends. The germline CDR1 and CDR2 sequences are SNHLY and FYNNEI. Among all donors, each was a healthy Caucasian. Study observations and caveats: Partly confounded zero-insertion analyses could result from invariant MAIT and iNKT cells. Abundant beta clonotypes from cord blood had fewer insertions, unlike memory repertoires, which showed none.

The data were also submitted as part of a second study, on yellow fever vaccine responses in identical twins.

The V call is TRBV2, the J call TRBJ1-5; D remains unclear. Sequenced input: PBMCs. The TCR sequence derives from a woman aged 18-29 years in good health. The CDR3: CASSGAGNQPQHF. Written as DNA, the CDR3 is TGTGCCAGCAGTGGGGCGGGGAATCAGCCCCAGCATTTT.